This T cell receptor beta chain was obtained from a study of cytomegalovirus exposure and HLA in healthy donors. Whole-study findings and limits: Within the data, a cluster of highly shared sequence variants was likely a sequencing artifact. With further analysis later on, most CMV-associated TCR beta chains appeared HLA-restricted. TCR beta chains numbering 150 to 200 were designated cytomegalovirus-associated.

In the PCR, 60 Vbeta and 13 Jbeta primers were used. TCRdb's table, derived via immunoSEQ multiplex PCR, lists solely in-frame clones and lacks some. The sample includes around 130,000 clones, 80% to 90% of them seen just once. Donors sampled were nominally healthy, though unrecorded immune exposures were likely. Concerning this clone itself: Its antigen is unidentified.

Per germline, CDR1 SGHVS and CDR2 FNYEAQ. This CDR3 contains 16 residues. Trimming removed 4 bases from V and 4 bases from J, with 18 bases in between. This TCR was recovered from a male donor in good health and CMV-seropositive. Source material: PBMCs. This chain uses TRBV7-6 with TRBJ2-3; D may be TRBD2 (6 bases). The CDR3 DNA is TGTGCCAGCAGCTCCCTTGGGGGGATTGGGGCAGATACGCAGTATTTT. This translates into CASSSLGGIGADTQYF.